One and the same sample provided the 7 T cell receptor beta chains below, sequenced in a study of T cells in Graves' hyperthyroidism and ophthalmopathy (dated by TCRdb to about 2019). Libraries were prepared through multiplex PCR. TCRdb shows the sequencer as Illumina HiSeq 2000. The TCR beta CDR3 regions were amplified from the RNA transcripts. For the first round of RT-PCR on the TCR CDR3, the HTBI primer set was used together with the Qiagen OneStep RT-PCR kit. TCRdb took the public reads, trimmed them with fastp at Q25, ran MiXCR for clone calling and kept in-frame beta chains. Identical CDR3 protein sequences are pooled into one entry, listed with their most common genes and DNA. In this sample the table shows over 350,000 distinct CDR3 sequences, under 15% of which occur a single time. The biggest ten clones account for roughly 13% of the sample. Sequenced input: blood. The receptor set was obtained from a man younger than 35 with Graves' ophthalmopathy.

V gene TRBV5-1 combines with J gene TRBJ2-3; tentative D call: TRBD1 (6 bases). CDR1 is SGHRS, CDR2 YFSETQ, per germline. Trimming took off 0 bases at V and 3 bases at J, with 11 bases between the two ends. This CDR3 comprises 15 residues. Written as DNA, the CDR3 is TGCGCCAGCAGCTTGGACCCTAGGGGGACAGATACGCAGTATTTT. It translates to CASSLDPRGTDTQYF.

This clonotype appeared many times. The V call is TRBV7-2, the J call TRBJ2-3, with D perhaps TRBD2 (6 bases). The CDR3 totals 16 residues. Germline loops: CDR1 SGHTA, CDR2 FQGNSA. The germline V and J ends were trimmed by 5 bases and 0 bases, with 15 bases remaining between them. The CDR3 region has the DNA TGTGCCAGCAGCGAAGCTGGCGGGACTAGCACAGATACGCAGTATTTT. Protein sequence: CASSEAGGTSTDTQYF. The whole variable domain, filled in from reference TRBV7-2 and TRBJ2-3, reads GAGVSQSPSNKVTEKGKDVELRCDPISGHTALYWYRQSLGQGLEFLIYFQGNSAPDKSGLPSDRFSAERTGGSVSTLTIQRTQQEDSAVYLCASSEAGGTSTDTQYFGPGTRLTVL.

This clonotype is a singleton in its sample. With a much larger clone just one base away, this may be a read error. This sequence joins TRBV18 and TRBJ2-1, with 7 positions matching TRBD2. The J call may be mistaken, given a closer DNA end match to TRBJ2-7. The CDR3 extends over 16 amino acids. Germline loops: CDR1 KGHSH, CDR2 LQKENI. CDR3 sequence reads: CASSLQPGLVSNEQYF. The CDR3 region has the DNA TGTGCCAGCTCTCTCCAGCCAGGACTAGTCAGCAATGAGCAGTACTTC.

In its sample, this clonotype was seen many times. V gene TRBV3-1 combines with J gene TRBJ2-3; 10 bases fit TRBD2. The CDR3 extends over 18 amino acids. Trimming took 5 bases from V and 2 from J; bases not matched to a gene: 13. CDR1 LGHDT and CDR2 YNNKEL come from the germline V gene (reference sequence). CDR3 sequence reads: CASSGRGLAGAYTDTQYF. DNA of the CDR3: TGTGCCAGCAGCGGAAGAGGGCTAGCGGGGGCCTACACAGATACGCAGTATTTT.

This clonotype came up many times. The chain has TRBV24-1 and TRBJ2-3, with D tentatively TRBD1 (6 bases). Germline V CDR1 and CDR2: KGHDR, SFDVKD. Trimming left V 12 bases short and J 3 bases short, with 15 bases between. The CDR3 is 13 amino acids. For the CDR3, the DNA is TGTGCCTCACAGGGTTCAGGGACAGATACGCAGTATTTT. Its translation: CASQGSGTDTQYF.

This clonotype was counted ten times or more. The chain carries TRBV6-1 and TRBJ1-4; D uncertain. The V gene lost 8 bases and the J gene lost 8 bases, with 21 bases spanning the gap. The germline gives CDR1 MNHNS, CDR2 SASEGT. This CDR3 spans 15 amino acids. CDR3 in DNA: TGTGCCAGCTTATCGATGGGTCGATATAAAGAAAAACTGTTTTTT. This gives the protein CASLSMGRYKEKLFF.

CDR3 in amino acids: CASSLIDRGYTIYF. In DNA, the CDR3 is TGTGCCAGCAGCTTAATTGACAGGGGATACACCATATATTTT. The chain joins TRBV7-2 to TRBJ1-3; 8 nucleotides align to TRBD1. CDR3 length: 14 amino acids. V lost 2 bases and J lost 8; bases outside the gene matches: 5. Germline V gene lookup returns CDR1 SGHTA and CDR2 FQGNSA.